This T cell receptor (beta chain) originates from a study of cytomegalovirus exposure and HLA in healthy donors. Study-wide findings and caveats: Reportedly, cytomegalovirus status was diagnosed with high sensitivity and specificity.

Concerning this clone: No antigen is known for it.

Clones were sequenced by immunoSEQ multiplex PCR, and TCRdb holds only the in-frame ones, with some missing. The table has 60,000 to 90,000 clones, about 82% seen once. This TCR derives from a man aged 25-40 years in good health and CMV-seronegative. Specimen: PBMCs.

CDR3 in DNA: TGTGCCAGTAGTATAATCGGCGGCAGACAAGAGACCCAGTACTTC. Protein product: CASSIIGGRQETQYF. The J gene is TRBJ2-5, the V gene TRBV19; no clear D gene. In germline, CDR1 is LNHDA, CDR2 SQIVND (reference sequence). The ends were cut back, 2 bases at V and 2 bases at J, with 12 bases in the middle. This CDR3 is built from 15 residues.